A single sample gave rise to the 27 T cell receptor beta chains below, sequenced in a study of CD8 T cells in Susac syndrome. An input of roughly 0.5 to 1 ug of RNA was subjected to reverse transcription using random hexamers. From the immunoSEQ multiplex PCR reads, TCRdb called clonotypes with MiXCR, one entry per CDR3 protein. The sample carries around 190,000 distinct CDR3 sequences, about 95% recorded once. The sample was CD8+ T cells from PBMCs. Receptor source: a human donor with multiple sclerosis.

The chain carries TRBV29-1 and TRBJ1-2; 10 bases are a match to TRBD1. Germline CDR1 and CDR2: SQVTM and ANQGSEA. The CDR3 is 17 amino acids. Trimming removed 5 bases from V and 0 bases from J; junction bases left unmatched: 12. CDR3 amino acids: CSVLPGQGIAANYGYTF. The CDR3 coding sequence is TGCAGCGTTTTACCGGGACAGGGGATTGCAGCTAACTATGGCTACACCTTC.

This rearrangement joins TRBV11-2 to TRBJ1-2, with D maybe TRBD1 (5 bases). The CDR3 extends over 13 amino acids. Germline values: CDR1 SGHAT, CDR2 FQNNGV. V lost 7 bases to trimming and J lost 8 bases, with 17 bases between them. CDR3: CASTPELGAGYTF. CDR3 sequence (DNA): TGTGCCAGCACCCCGGAGCTTGGGGCGGGCTACACCTTC.

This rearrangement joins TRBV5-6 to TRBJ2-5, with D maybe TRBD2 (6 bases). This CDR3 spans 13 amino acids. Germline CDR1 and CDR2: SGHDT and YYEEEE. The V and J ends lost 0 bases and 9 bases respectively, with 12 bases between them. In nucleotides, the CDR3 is TGTGCCAGCAGCTTGGGAGACGGAGGGTCCCAGTACTTC. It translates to CASSLGDGGSQYF.

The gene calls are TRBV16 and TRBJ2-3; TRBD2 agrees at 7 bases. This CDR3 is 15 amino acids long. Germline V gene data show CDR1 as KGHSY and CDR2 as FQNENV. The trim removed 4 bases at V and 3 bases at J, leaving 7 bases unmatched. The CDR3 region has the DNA TGTGCCAGCAGCCTCCGACTAGCTTATACAGATACGCAGTATTTT. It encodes CASSLRLAYTDTQYF.

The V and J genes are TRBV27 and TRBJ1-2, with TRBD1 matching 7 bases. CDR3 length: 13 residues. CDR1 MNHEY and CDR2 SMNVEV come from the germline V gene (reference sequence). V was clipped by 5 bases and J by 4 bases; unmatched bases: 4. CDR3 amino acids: CASSLQGGYGYTF. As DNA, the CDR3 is TGTGCCAGCAGTCTCCAGGGGGGCTATGGCTACACCTTC.

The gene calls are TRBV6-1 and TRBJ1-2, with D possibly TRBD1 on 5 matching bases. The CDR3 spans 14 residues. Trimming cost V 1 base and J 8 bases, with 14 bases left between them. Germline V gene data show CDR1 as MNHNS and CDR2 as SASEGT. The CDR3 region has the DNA TGTGCCAGCAGTGAAGTGGGACGGCCGGGAGGCTACACCTTC. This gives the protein CASSEVGRPGGYTF.

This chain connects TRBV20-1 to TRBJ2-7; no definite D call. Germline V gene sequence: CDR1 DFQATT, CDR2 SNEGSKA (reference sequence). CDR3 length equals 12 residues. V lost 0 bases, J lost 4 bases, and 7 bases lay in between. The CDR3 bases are TGCAGTGCTAGAGATATCCTTTACGAGCAGTACTTC. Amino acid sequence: CSARDILYEQYF.

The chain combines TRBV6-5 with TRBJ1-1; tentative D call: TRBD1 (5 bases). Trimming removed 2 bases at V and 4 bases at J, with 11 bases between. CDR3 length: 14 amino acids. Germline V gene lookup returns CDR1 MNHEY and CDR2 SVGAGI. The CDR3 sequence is CASSYVQGGTEAFF. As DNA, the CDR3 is TGTGCCAGCAGTTACGTGCAGGGCGGCACTGAAGCTTTCTTT.

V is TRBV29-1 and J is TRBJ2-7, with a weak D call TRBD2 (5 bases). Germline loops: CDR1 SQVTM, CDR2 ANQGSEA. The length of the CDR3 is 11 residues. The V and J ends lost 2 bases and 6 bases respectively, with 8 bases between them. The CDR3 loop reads CSVERGGEQYF. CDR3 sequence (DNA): TGCAGCGTTGAAAGAGGAGGCGAGCAGTACTTC.

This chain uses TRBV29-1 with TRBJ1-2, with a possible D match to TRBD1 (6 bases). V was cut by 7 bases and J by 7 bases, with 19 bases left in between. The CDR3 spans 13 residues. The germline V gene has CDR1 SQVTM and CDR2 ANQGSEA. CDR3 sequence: CSGRTGAGAGYTF. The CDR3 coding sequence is TGCAGCGGGAGGACGGGGGCTGGAGCTGGCTACACCTTC.

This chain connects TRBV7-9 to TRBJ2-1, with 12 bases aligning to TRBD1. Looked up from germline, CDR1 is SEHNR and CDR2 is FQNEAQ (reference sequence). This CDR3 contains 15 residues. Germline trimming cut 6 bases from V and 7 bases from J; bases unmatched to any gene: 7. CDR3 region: CASRPGQGAWNEQFF. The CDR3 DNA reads TGTGCCAGCAGACCGGGACAGGGGGCATGGAATGAGCAGTTCTTC.

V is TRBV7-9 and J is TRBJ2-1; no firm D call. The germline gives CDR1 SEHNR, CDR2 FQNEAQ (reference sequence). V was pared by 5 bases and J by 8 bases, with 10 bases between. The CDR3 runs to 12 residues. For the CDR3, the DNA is TGTGCCAGCAGCCTGAGCTGGGATGAGCAGTTCTTC. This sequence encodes CASSLSWDEQFF.

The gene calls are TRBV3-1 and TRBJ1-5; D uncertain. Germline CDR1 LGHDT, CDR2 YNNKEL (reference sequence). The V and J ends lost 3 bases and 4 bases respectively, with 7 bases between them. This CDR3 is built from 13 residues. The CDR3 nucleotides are TGTGCCAGCAGCCAGGAAACAAATCAGCCCCAGCATTTT. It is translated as CASSQETNQPQHF.

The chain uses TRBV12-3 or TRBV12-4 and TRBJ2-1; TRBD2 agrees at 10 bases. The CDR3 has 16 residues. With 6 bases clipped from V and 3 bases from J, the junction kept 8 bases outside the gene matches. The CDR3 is CASSRGLARNYNEQFF. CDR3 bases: TGTGCCAGCAGCCGGGGACTAGCGCGAAACTACAATGAGCAGTTCTTC.

The CDR3 is CASRDVIENTGELFF. CDR3 sequence (DNA): TGTGCCAGCCGCGACGTCATCGAAAACACCGGGGAGCTGTTTTTT. J is TRBJ2-2 and V is TRBV12-3 or TRBV12-4; D unclear. Trimming stripped 8 bases from V and 2 bases from J, with 15 bases between. This CDR3 region has 15 residues.

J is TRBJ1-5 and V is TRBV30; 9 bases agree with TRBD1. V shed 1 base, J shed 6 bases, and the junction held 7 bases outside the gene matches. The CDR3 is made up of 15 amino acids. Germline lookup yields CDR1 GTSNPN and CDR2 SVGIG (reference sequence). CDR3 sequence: CAWSDGTGGGQPQHF. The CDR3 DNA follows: TGTGCCTGGAGTGACGGAACAGGGGGCGGTCAGCCCCAGCATTTT.

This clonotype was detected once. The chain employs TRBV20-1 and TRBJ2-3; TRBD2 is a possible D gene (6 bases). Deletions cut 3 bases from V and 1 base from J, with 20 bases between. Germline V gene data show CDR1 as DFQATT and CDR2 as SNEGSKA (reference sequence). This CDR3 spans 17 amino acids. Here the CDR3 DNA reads TGCAGTGCTAGCCCCCTCGACCCGGGAGTTGGCACAGATACGCAGTATTTT. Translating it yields CSASPLDPGVGTDTQYF.

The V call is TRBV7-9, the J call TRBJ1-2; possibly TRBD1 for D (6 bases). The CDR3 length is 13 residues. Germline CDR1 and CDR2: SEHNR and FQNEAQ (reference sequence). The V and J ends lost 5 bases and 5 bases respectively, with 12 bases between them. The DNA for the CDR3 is TGTGCCAGCAGCGGCAGGGGATGGTATGGCTACACCTTC. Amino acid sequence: CASSGRGWYGYTF.

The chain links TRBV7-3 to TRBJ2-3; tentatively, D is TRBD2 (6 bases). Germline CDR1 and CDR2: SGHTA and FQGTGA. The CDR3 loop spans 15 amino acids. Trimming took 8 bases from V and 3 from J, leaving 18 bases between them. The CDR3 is CASPYPGEITDTQYF. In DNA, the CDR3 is TGTGCCAGCCCGTATCCGGGGGAAATTACAGATACGCAGTATTTT.

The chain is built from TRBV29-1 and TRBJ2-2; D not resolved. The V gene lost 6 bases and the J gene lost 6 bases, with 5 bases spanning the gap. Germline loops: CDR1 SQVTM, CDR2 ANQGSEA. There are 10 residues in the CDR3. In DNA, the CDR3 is TGCAGCGTCAGCTCCGGGGAGCTGTTTTTT. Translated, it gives CSVSSGELFF.

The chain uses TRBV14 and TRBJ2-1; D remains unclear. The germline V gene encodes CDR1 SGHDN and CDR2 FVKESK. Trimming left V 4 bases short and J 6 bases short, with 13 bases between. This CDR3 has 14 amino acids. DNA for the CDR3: TGTGCCAGCAGCCTTACCGAAATCCCCAATGAGCAGTTCTTC. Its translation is CASSLTEIPNEQFF.

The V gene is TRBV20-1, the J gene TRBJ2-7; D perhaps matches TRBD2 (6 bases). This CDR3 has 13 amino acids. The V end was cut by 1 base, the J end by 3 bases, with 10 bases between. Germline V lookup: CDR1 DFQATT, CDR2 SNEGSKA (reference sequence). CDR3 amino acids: CSARVDSGYEQYF. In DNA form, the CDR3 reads TGCAGTGCTAGAGTGGATAGCGGCTACGAGCAGTACTTC.

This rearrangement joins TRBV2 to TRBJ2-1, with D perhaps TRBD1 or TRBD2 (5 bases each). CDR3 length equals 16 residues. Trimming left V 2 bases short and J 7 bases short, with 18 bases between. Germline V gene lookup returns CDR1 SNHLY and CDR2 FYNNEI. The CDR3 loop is CASSENDPREMNEQFF. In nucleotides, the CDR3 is TGTGCCAGCAGTGAAAATGACCCCAGGGAGATGAATGAGCAGTTCTTC.

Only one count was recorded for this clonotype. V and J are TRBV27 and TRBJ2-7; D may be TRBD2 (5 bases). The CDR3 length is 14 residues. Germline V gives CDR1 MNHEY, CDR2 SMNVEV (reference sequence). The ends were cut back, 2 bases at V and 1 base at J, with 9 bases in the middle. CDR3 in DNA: TGTGCCAGCAGTTTAGCGGGTCGGTCCTACGAGCAGTACTTC. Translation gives CASSLAGRSYEQYF.

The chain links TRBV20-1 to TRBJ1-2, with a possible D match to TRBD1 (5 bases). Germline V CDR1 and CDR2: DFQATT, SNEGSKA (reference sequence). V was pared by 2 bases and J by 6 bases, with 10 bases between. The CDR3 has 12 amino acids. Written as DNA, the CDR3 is TGCAGTGCTAGAATCAGGGTTGATGGCTACACCTTC. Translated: CSARIRVDGYTF.

The CDR3 reads CASGETQYF. The CDR3 coding sequence is TGTGCCAGCGGGGAGACCCAGTACTTC. This chain links TRBV9 with TRBJ2-5; no firm D call. Germline V gene sequence: CDR1 SGDLS, CDR2 YYNGEE. The CDR3 consists of 9 residues. V was trimmed by 7 bases and J by 5 bases, leaving 3 bases between them.

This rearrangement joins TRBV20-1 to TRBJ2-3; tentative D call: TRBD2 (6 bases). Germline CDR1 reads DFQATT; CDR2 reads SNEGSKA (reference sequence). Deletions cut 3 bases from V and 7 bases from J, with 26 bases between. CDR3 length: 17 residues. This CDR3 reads CSASSIGRDSVMNTQYF. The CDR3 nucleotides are TGCAGTGCTAGTTCGATCGGCCGGGACTCCGTCATGAATACGCAGTATTTT.